This T cell receptor beta chain emerged from a study of cytomegalovirus exposure and HLA in healthy donors. General study results and limits: Per a prior analysis, the majority of TCR beta V segments were productive roughly 90% or roughly 30% of the time.

Of note for this clone: Antigen: not known.

The PCR made use of 60 Vbeta and 13 Jbeta primers. Original handling: In a later analysis, 75 million to 85 million unique TCR beta chains included roughly 11 million shared by two or more donors. Some clones are missing from TCRdb's copy, which holds only in-frame ones; the method was immunoSEQ multiplex PCR. From that table come the V and J calls and clone size; the DNA was used to work out D and trimming. The sample holds about 120,000 clones, about four fifths seen once. Germline CDR1 GTSNPN, CDR2 SVGIG (reference sequence). Between the trimmed V and J ends, which lost 5 bases and 1 base, there was a span of 14 bases. This CDR3 region has 14 residues.

The chain is built from TRBV30 and TRBJ2-5, with D unresolved. This receptor was identified in a female donor in good health and CMV-seropositive. Sequenced: PBMCs. The CDR3 coding sequence is TGTGCCTGGTGTCGCGGTGGAAGCCAAGAGACCCAGTACTTC. Amino acid sequence: CAWCRGGSQETQYF.